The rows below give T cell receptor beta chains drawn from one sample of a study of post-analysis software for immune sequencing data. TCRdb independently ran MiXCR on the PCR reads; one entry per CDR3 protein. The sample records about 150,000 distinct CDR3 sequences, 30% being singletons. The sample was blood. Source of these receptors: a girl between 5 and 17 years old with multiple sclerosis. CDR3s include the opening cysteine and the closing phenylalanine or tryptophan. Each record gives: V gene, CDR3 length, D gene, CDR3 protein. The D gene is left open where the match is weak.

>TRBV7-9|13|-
CSSSDSGLGEQFF
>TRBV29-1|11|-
CSVVLGYEQYF
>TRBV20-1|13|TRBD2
CSVTGTSGNEQFF
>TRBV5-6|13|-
CASSRDSTETQYF
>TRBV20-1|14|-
CSARGLDPSPEQYF
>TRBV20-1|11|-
CSATWTSEQYF
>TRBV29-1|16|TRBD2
CSVEDLLAGAYNEQFF
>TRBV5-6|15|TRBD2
CASSLTSGRDYEQFF
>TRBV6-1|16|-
CASSEVGTAIYNEQFF
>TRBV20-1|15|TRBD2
CSARGSSGGTDTQYF
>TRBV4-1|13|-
CASSLQAAGGYTF
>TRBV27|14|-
CASSWRQPTDTQYF
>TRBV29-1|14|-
CSGRRGHLTDTQYF
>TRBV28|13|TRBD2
CASRPPGGDIQYF
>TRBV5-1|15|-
CASSWDGGSNQPQHF
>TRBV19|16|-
CASSIKEGGSSYEQYF
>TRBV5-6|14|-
CASSLAQGTYEQYF
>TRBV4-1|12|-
CASRSGDSPLHF
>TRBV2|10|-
CGFRLYGYTF
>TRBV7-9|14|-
CASSSLEGGGEQYF
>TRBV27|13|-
CASSRLTGSAAFF
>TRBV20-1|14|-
CSAKTYGAKNIQYF
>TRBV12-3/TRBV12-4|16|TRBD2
CVSSPRGAGGHNEQFF
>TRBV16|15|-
CASSPRTAELDEQFF
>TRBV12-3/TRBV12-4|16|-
CASSFMGRGGRGEQFF
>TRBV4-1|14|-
CASSQGERREKLFF
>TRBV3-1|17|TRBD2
CASSQGEWREWVGEQYF
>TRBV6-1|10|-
CASRTVEQFF
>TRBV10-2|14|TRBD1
CASSVSGTGYGYTF
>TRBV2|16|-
CASRIGYRQKLHEQYF
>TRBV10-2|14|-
CASREGLLKDTQYF
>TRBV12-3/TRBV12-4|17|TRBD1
CASSPRPRDRGNYGYTF
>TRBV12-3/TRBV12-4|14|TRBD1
CACCDRGASDTQYF
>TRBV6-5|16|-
CASSYGQVLAKNIQYF
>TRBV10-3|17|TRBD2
CAISEQVAAGGRNEQFF
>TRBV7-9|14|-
CASSRIRGTDTQYF
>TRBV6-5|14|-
CASSYDWGQKSYTF
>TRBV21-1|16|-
CASTIWDASPLHEQYF
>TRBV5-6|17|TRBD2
CASSSGSLAGSYNEQFF
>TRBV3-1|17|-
CASSPAKGGATTREQYF
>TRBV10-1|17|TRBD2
CASSESGGRAELNEQFF
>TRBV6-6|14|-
CASGTGHPLYEQYF
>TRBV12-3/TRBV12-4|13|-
CASSSGFDSPLHF
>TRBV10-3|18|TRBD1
CAIRDRTGRYSGANVLTF
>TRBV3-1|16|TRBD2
CASSQALAGDLGEQFF